Listed below are T cell receptor beta chains from one sample, sequenced in a study of blood T cell repertoires in COVID-19. Clones were sequenced by immunoSEQ multiplex PCR, and TCRdb holds only the in-frame ones, with some missing. Here the sample spans roughly 250,000 clones, 70% to 90% being singletons. Sequencing was done on a sample of PBMCs or T cells enriched from blood (not recorded which). Receptors were obtained from a woman between 50 and 59 years old who had recovered from COVID-19. The CDR3 runs from the conserved cysteine through the conserved F or W. The D gene is left open where the match is weak. Clone size is stated in some rows and not others, as once, few, many or a class when expanded.

cdr3_nt	cdr3_aa	d_call	clone_size	v_call	j_call
TGTGCCAGCACCCAGGGGATTACCTATAATTCACCCCTCCACTTT	CASTQGITYNSPLHF	.	.	TRBV27	TRBJ1-6
TGTGCCAGTGCCAGGGGCACTGAAGCTTTCTTT	CASARGTEAFF	.	.	TRBV6-5	TRBJ1-1
TGCAGCGTTCGGACAGGGGACGCTGAAGCTTTCTTT	CSVRTGDAEAFF	TRBD1	.	TRBV29-1	TRBJ1-1
TGTGCCAGCAGTTTTTTAGACAGGGGCTCGGAGGGCTACACCTTC	CASSFLDRGSEGYTF	TRBD1	.	TRBV27	TRBJ1-2
TGTGCCAGCAGCTTCCAAGGACAGGGGGCGCTTAGGGAAGCTTTCTTT	CASSFQGQGALREAFF	TRBD1	.	TRBV9	TRBJ1-1
TGTGCCAGCAGCACGGGACAATTGGATTCACCCCTCCACTTT	CASSTGQLDSPLHF	.	.	TRBV9	TRBJ1-6
TGTGCCAGCAGCCAAGAAAGGACAGGCTACACCTTC	CASSQERTGYTF	.	few	TRBV3-1/TRBV3-2	TRBJ1-2
TGTGCCAGCAGCCCGCGGCAGGCGGGTACCTACGAGCAGTACTTC	CASSPRQAGTYEQYF	.	.	TRBV7-9	TRBJ2-7
TGTGCCAGCAGTTTATTAGTTTCACCCCTCCACTTT	CASSLLVSPLHF	.	.	TRBV28	TRBJ1-6
TGTGCCAGTACCCCCCCTCAGGGTGGGACGCAGTATTTT	CASTPPQGGTQYF	.	.	TRBV19	TRBJ2-3
TGTGCCAGCAGCACACATCCGGGACAAAAAGATACGCAGTATTTT	CASSTHPGQKDTQYF	.	.	TRBV9	TRBJ2-3
TGTGCCACAATGCCCGGGACAGGGGTATACGAGCAGTACTTC	CATMPGTGVYEQYF	TRBD1	.	TRBV19	TRBJ2-7
TGTGCCAGCAGCCCCGACAGAAACACCATATATTTT	CASSPDRNTIYF	.	.	TRBV7-9	TRBJ1-3
TGTGCCAGCAGTTTACCAGGGGTTTATTTGGCCAAAAACATTCAGTACTTC	CASSLPGVYLAKNIQYF	.	.	TRBV28	TRBJ2-4
TGCGCCAGCAGCGAAAGCCCCCAGGGGTTACCGAACACCGGGGAGCTGTTTTTT	CASSESPQGLPNTGELFF	.	once	TRBV4-1	TRBJ2-2
TGCGCCAGCAGCTTGGAGCTCGTCGGTTCTGGCGAGCAGTACTTC	CASSLELVGSGEQYF	.	.	TRBV5-1	TRBJ2-7
TGTGCCAGCAGCTTAACAGGTTTAGGCAGCTTATCCTATGGCTACACCTTC	CASSLTGLGSLSYGYTF	.	.	TRBV11-2	TRBJ1-2
TGTGCCTGGAGTGTACGGGGGGCCCCTGAGTACTTC	CAWSVRGAPEYF	.	.	TRBV30	TRBJ2-5
TGTGCCAGCAGTTACTCGATTGGGGAGGCCTCCTACGAGCAGTACTTC	CASSYSIGEASYEQYF	.	once	TRBV6-5	TRBJ2-7
TGTGCCAGTAAGCGGTCTAGCGGGAGGGTAGAGACCCAGTACTTC	CASKRSSGRVETQYF	TRBD2	.	TRBV19	TRBJ2-5
TGTGCCAGCAGCTTAGTCGGGGGGAGCTCTGGGGCCAACGTCCTGACTTTC	CASSLVGGSSGANVLTF	TRBD2	.	TRBV11-2	TRBJ2-6
TGCGCCAGCAGCTTGGCGAGTACGGGACTAGCGGGGAAGGTGCAGTACTTC	CASSLASTGLAGKVQYF	TRBD2	.	TRBV5-1	TRBJ2-7
TGTGCCAGCAGGGGTGGAGGCCCAGGCACTGAAGCTTTCTTT	CASRGGGPGTEAFF	.	once	TRBV9	TRBJ1-1
TGCAGTGCTAGTGGCGGGAGTGCCTACGAGCAGTACTTC	CSASGGSAYEQYF	TRBD2	.	TRBV20-1	TRBJ2-7
TGTGCCAGCAGCTTGTGGGAGGGGGGACTAGCAAGCGAGCAGTACTTC	CASSLWEGGLASEQYF	TRBD2	.	TRBV7-9	TRBJ2-7
TGTGCCAGCTCACCAACCTCCGGGGGACTTGACTGGAGTTCACCCCTCCACTTT	CASSPTSGGLDWSSPLHF	.	.	TRBV18	TRBJ1-6
TGTGCCAGCAGTCTCACCTGGGGCGATTCACCCCTCCACTTT	CASSLTWGDSPLHF	.	.	TRBV2	TRBJ1-6